Included here is one TCR beta chain sequence, with context. Its antigen is unidentified. Germline V gene lookup returns CDR1 KGHSH and CDR2 LQKENI. J gave up 7 bases and V 5 bases, and 4 bases lay outside the gene matches. This CDR3 is 14 amino acids long. This sample is part of a study of graft-versus-host responses after intestinal transplantation. Study-level information: Among the recipients, all got anti-thymocyte globulin induction and then tacrolimus and steroids for two to four years.

Findings and limits, study-wide: Peak levels of circulating GvH clones tracked with early post-transplant HvG declines. In patients with graft-donor T cell macrochimerism, allograft graft-versus-host to host-versus-graft clonal ratios were high. Among recipient marrow samples, GvH clones were found; some appeared first in ileum or blood.

Method: immunoSEQ multiplex PCR; TCRdb's copy keeps in-frame clones and lacks some. In the table there are approximately 89,000 clones, about 93% of which are singletons. The gene calls are TRBV18 and TRBJ2-5, with 13 bases matching TRBD2. The specimen was PBMCs, collected roughly 450 days after intestinal transplant. This clonotype originated in a human patient who received an intestinal transplant, so some T cells may come from the graft donor. The CDR3 region has the DNA TGTGCCAGCTCAAGGACTAGCGGGGGAGTGACCCAGTACTTC. Translating gives CASSRTSGGVTQYF.